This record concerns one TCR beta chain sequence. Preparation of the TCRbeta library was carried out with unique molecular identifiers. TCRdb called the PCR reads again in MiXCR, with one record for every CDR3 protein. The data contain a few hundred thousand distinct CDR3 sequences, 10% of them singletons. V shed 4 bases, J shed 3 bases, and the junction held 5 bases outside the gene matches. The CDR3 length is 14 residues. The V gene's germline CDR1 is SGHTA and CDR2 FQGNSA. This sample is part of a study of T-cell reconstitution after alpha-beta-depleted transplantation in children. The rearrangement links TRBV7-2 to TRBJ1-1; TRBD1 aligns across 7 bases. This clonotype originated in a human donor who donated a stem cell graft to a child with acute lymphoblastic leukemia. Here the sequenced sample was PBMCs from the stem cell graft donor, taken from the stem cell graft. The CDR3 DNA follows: TGTGCCAGCAGCTCATCGGGACAGCACACTGAAGCTTTCTTT. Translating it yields CASSSSGQHTEAFF.